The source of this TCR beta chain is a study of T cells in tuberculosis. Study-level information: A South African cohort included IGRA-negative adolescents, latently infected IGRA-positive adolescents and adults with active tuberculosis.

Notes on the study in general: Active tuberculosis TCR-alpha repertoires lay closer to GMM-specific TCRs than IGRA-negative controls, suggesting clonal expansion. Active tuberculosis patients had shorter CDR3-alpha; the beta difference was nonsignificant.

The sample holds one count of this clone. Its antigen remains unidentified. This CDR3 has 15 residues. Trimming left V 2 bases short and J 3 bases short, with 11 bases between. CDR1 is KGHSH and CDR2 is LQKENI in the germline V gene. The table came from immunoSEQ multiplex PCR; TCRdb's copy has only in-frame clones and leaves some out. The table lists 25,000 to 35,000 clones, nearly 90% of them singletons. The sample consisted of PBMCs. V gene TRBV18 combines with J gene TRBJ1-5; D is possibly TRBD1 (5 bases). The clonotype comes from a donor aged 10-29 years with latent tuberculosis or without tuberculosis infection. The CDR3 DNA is TGTGCCAGCTCACCAGAGCCAGGGTCCAATCAGCCCCAGCATTTT. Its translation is CASSPEPGSNQPQHF.